This T cell receptor (beta chain) is from a study of blood T cells in healthy people across ages (dated by TCRdb to between 2015 and 2016). About the study as a whole: In model experiments, template switching captured roughly one uniquely barcoded TCR beta cDNA molecule for every two T cells. To track age-related changes in TCR beta repertoire diversity, the study relied on deep sequencing normalized with unique cDNA molecular identifiers. The donors were split into four age groups: young (average 16 years), middle-aged (nearly 40), aged (approximately 60) and long-lived (under 90). To avoid experimental bias, donors of different ages were randomly spread across the sequencing lanes. For two donors (one aged 18 to 30 and one aged 80 or older), the study analyzed two additional independent replicas of 1 million unique cDNA reads from the same blood draw. The study at large found these results: Total diversity estimates from one million sequenced T cells were considered lower bounds and underestimates. Observed TCR beta diversity correlated strongly with the percentage of naive T cells measured by flow cytometry. Because donor CMV infection status was unknown, age-related changes in expanded clonotypes were potentially confounded. Observed TCR beta diversity per million T cells fell roughly linearly with age, and a significant reduction was already apparent by age roughly 41. Compared with the aged group, more naive CD4+ T cells, fewer expanded clones and increased TCR diversity were shown by the long-lived group, suggesting age selection. Conclusive comparison of naive and antigen-experienced compartments was prevented by the profiling of bulk unsorted PBMCs.

Its CDR3 holds 14 amino acids, cysteine through phenylalanine. The entry retains the CDR3 DNA only, 42 bases that are in frame from base 1. Germline trimming: 8 bases from V, 0 bases from J; junction bases outside gene matches: 5. Looking up the germline V gene yields CDR1 SGHDT and CDR2 YYEEEE. Systemically healthy Caucasian individuals from Russia, some 38 in total and aged roughly 6 to 95 years, were included as donors. Each donor gave around 9.8 milliliters of peripheral blood, collected into EDTA-treated Vacutainer tubes. Ficoll-Paque density-gradient centrifugation was used to isolate PBMCs, with at least 7 million per sample. Total RNA was extracted from PBMCs with Trizol reagent, with at least 5 micrograms obtained per sample. Naive CD45RAhigh/CD27high T cell percentages were measured by flow cytometry on a PBMC aliquot from every donor. Concerning this clonotype itself: Its antigen has not been determined. One base away there is no much larger clone; base qualities are not given.

The library was produced with 5' RACE. Sequencer: Illumina HiSeq 2500. A second PCR of 7 to 11 cycles was run with a J-beta primer mix and a sample-barcoded 5' primer. Each TCR beta cDNA molecule received a unique molecular identifier from a template-switch 5' adaptor carrying 12 random nucleotides. Each sample yielded at least 3 million CDR3-containing paired-end reads. First-strand cDNA synthesis was performed from all RNA using the Mint cDNA synthesis kit, with priming by a TRBC-specific oligonucleotide. After uracil-DNA glycosylase treatment, a first 18-cycle PCR used universal primers M1SS and BC2_uni_R on all cDNA. Turning to the authors' computational methods: For normalization, 1 million high-quality reads, each with a distinct molecular identifier, were randomly selected from each sample. Instead of being binned into consensus sequences, reads that shared molecular identifiers were thrown out. MiTCR, run with a Q25 quality threshold and the strictest error-elimination algorithm, handled CDR3 identification, clonotype clustering and error correction. A nonparametric unseen species model using Euler transformation provided a lower-bound estimate of total TCR beta diversity. Starting from the raw public reads, TCRdb applied fastp trimming at Q25, assembled clones with MiXCR and retained in-frame beta chains. Here each entry gathers all rows of one CDR3 protein and keeps the most common genes and DNA. For this entry, the V and J calls and clone size follow TCRdb and not the study's own pipeline. A total of about 1.8 million distinct CDR3 sequences appear in this sample, around 50% of them only once. The ten largest clones take up roughly 2.1% of the sample.

This TCR was recovered from a woman aged 40 to 50 in good health. The sequenced sample was blood. The chain was built from TRBV5-6 and TRBJ1-5; 7 central nucleotides agree with TRBD1. The DNA reads TGTGCCAGTACTCAGGGGGATAGCAATCAGCCCCAGCATTTT. Its coded protein is CASTQGDSNQPQHF. The reference TRBV5-6 and TRBJ1-5 proteins fill in what lies around the CDR3, so the full variable domain reads DAGVTQSPTHLIKTRGQQVTLRCSPKSGHDTVSWYQQALGQGPQFIFQYYEEEERQRGNFPDRFSGHQFPNYSSELNVNALLLGDSALYLCASTQGDSNQPQHFGDGTRLSIL.